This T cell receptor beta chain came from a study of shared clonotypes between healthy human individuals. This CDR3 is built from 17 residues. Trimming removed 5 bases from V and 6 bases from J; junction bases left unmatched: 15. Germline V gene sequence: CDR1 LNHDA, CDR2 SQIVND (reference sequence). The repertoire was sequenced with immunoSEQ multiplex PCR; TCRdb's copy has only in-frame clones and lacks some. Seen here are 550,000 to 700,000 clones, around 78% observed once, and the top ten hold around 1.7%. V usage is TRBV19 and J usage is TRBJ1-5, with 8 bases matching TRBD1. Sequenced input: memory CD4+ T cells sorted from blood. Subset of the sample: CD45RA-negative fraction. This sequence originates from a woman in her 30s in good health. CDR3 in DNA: TGTGCCAGTAGTGGGGGTGGACAGGGCATTCGTGTTCAGCCCCAGCATTTT. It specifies CASSGGGQGIRVQPQHF.